The 14 T cell receptor beta chains in this list originate from one sample, sequenced in a study of T cell responses to AZD1222 COVID-19 vaccine. The assay was immunoSEQ multiplex PCR, and TCRdb's table has in-frame clones only and misses some. The sample has 30,000 to 35,000 clones, 75% to 90% seen once. The input for sequencing was peripheral blood, taken on day 0 of AZD1222 vaccination. All receptors derive from an adult in good health.

This rearrangement joins TRBV6-5 to TRBJ1-5; D may be TRBD1 (6 bases). The CDR3 has 13 residues. V was trimmed by 5 bases and J by 7 bases, leaving 12 bases between them. CDR1 and CDR2 from the germline V gene are MNHEY and SVGAGI. This chain's CDR3 is CASSQGLGQPQHF. The CDR3 coding sequence is TGTGCCAGCAGTCAGGGGTTAGGGCAGCCCCAGCATTTT.

The chain employs TRBV28 and TRBJ2-7; 7 nucleotides match TRBD1. This CDR3 is built from 13 residues. Germline CDR1 MDHEN, CDR2 SYDVKM. The J segment lost 2 bases and the V segment lost 6 bases, leaving 4 bases of the junction unmatched. In DNA form, the CDR3 reads TGTGCCAGCAGAACGCAGGGGGCCTACGAGCAGTACTTC. It specifies CASRTQGAYEQYF.

The chain uses TRBV5-1 and TRBJ1-1; D remains unclear. CDR1 and CDR2 (germline): SGHRS, YFSETQ. V was trimmed by 0 bases and J by 0 bases, leaving 6 bases between them. This CDR3 is 14 amino acids long. CDR3 sequence: CASSLGVMNTEAFF. The CDR3 coding sequence is TGCGCCAGCAGCTTGGGCGTCATGAACACTGAAGCTTTCTTT.

This clone appeared a single time. This rearrangement joins TRBV9 to TRBJ1-3; D is undetermined. V lost 3 bases, J lost 0 bases, and 4 bases lay in between. Germline CDR1 is SGDLS and CDR2 is YYNGEE. The CDR3 runs to 13 residues. The CDR3 loop reads CASSDSSGNTIYF. In DNA form, the CDR3 reads TGTGCCAGCAGCGACAGCTCTGGAAACACCATATATTTT.

Only a few counts were recorded for this clone. The chain has TRBV7-8 and TRBJ2-3; no clear D gene. Germline V gene sequence: CDR1 SGHVS, CDR2 FQNEAQ. V was clipped by 0 bases and J by 4 bases, with 2 bases between them. This CDR3 is built from 12 residues. The CDR3 reads CASSLAADTQYF. The CDR3 DNA reads TGTGCCAGCAGCTTAGCCGCAGATACGCAGTATTTT.

J is TRBJ1-1 and V is TRBV27, with a tentative D call TRBD1 (6 bases). Looked up from germline, CDR1 is MNHEY and CDR2 is SMNVEV (reference sequence). This CDR3 spans 16 amino acids. V was clipped by 0 bases and J by 3 bases, with 14 bases between them. CDR3 in amino acids: CASSLSPGGRHTEAFF. The CDR3, as DNA: TGTGCCAGCAGTTTATCGCCCGGGGGGCGACACACTGAAGCTTTCTTT.

In the case of this clone: The same CDR3 is also encoded by other DNA sequences in this sample. The chain recombines TRBV27 with TRBJ1-5; weak D call: TRBD1 (6 bases). There are 13 residues in the CDR3. The ends were cut back, 9 bases at V and 1 base at J, with 10 bases in the middle. Germline loops: CDR1 MNHEY, CDR2 SMNVEV (reference sequence). CDR3 loop: CASRGGSNQPQHF. The CDR3, as DNA: TGTGCCAGTCGAGGGGGGAGCAATCAGCCCCAGCATTTT.

The J gene is TRBJ1-2, the V gene TRBV5-5, with D perhaps TRBD1 (6 bases). This CDR3 comprises 12 residues. CDR1 is SGHKS and CDR2 is YYEKEE in the germline V gene (reference sequence). The V gene lost 4 bases and the J gene lost 4 bases, with 8 bases spanning the gap. Here the CDR3 DNA reads TGTGCCAGCAGCCCAGGGGCCTATGGCTACACCTTC. Residues: CASSPGAYGYTF.

This clone appeared a single time. The V and J genes are TRBV6-5 and TRBJ2-7; TRBD1 agrees at 7 bases. Germline V gene lookup returns CDR1 MNHEY and CDR2 SVGAGI. The trim removed 0 bases at V and 6 bases at J, leaving 5 bases unmatched. This CDR3 comprises 14 residues. CDR3 in amino acids: CASSYSGDSREQYF. The CDR3 nucleotides read TGTGCCAGCAGTTACTCGGGGGACAGCCGCGAGCAGTACTTC.

This chain connects TRBV30 to TRBJ2-3; 7 nucleotides match TRBD2. This CDR3 spans 11 amino acids. The V gene end was trimmed by 5 bases and the J gene end by 4 bases; junction bases not matched to a gene: 0. CDR1 is GTSNPN, CDR2 SVGIG, per germline (reference sequence). The DNA for the CDR3 is TGTGCCTGGGCGGGAGCAGATACGCAGTATTTT. Protein product: CAWAGADTQYF.

The chain joins TRBV7-9 to TRBJ2-2, with TRBD1 matching over 11 bases. The CDR3 totals 15 residues. The junction had 5 bases not matched to a gene; V was cut back by 4 bases and J by 7 bases. Germline CDR1 reads SEHNR; CDR2 reads FQNEAQ (reference sequence). The CDR3 nucleotides read TGTGCCAGCAGCTCGGACAGGGGGCCTGGCGGGGAGCTGTTTTTT. Translated: CASSSDRGPGGELFF.

This chain connects TRBV7-2 to TRBJ2-1; D not resolved. Trimming left V 4 bases short and J 7 bases short, with 11 bases between. CDR1 and CDR2 from the germline V gene are SGHTA and FQGNSA. There are 13 residues in the CDR3. CDR3 loop: CASSWPIWNEQFF. In DNA, the CDR3 is TGTGCCAGCAGCTGGCCGATCTGGAATGAGCAGTTCTTC.

This clone showed up just once. The V gene is TRBV28, the J gene TRBJ1-1, with 8 bases identical to TRBD1. The CDR3 length is 15 residues. Per the germline V gene, CDR1 is MDHEN and CDR2 is SYDVKM. Germline trimming cut 6 bases from V and 1 base from J; bases unmatched to any gene: 7. The CDR3 loop is CASSPGQGGNTEAFF. CDR3 nucleotide sequence: TGTGCCAGCAGCCCTGGACAGGGTGGGAACACTGAAGCTTTCTTT.

This clone was counted between two and nine times. The chain is built from TRBV28 and TRBJ2-1; 12 bases align to TRBD2. Trimming at V came to 5 bases and at J to 6 bases, leaving 5 bases not matched to a gene. Looked up from germline, CDR1 is MDHEN and CDR2 is SYDVKM. The CDR3 is made up of 15 amino acids. This CDR3 reads CASSLPGLAGNEQFF. The CDR3 region has the DNA TGTGCCAGCAGTCTACCGGGACTAGCGGGCAATGAGCAGTTCTTC.